This T cell receptor beta chain emerged from a study of OX40 agonist ivuxolimab in advanced cancers. Study findings and constraints: The specificity for antigen of the expanded peripheral T cells was not determined.

Concerning this clone itself: Its target is not known.

Trimming removed 0 bases at V and 6 bases at J, with 12 bases between. This CDR3 region has 14 residues. Germline assignment: CDR1 SGHAT and CDR2 FQNNGV. Clones were read by immunoSEQ multiplex PCR, and TCRdb kept only the in-frame ones, dropping some. Altogether tens of thousands of clones are present, around 89% being singletons, with the ten largest covering roughly 31%. The sample in question was CD4+ or CD8+ T cells sorted from blood, obtained in a trial of the OX40 agonist ivuxolimab. The chain couples TRBV11-2 to TRBJ2-7; unclear D gene. The clonotype was recovered from an adult with an advanced solid tumor such as melanoma, head and neck, liver or kidney cancer. The CDR3, as DNA: TGTGCCAGCAGCTTAGAGGGTTTGTGGGGCGAGCAGTACTTC. As protein: CASSLEGLWGEQYF. Filled out from reference TRBV11-2 and TRBJ2-7, the complete variable domain reads EAGVAQSPRYKIIEKRQSVAFWCNPISGHATLYWYQQILGQGPKLLIQFQNNGVVDDSQLPKDRFSAERLKGVDSTLKIQPAKLEDSAVYLCASSLEGLWGEQYFGPGTRLTVT.